This passage covers 31 T cell receptor beta chains from one sample sequenced in a study of PD-1 blockade in classical Hodgkin lymphoma. The assay was immunoSEQ multiplex PCR, and TCRdb's table has in-frame clones only and misses some. The sample contains 90,000 to 100,000 clones, roughly nine tenths of which appear only once. Every single patient, without exception, relapsed after autologous stem cell transplantation, and brentuximab vedotin exposure varied. The specimen was peripheral blood mononuclear cells (PBMCs), collected before the second cycle of nivolumab. Source of these receptors: a human donor with classical Hodgkin lymphoma.

The chain links TRBV7-9 to TRBJ2-7; no definite D call. CDR3 size: 11 residues. The germline V gene has CDR1 SEHNR and CDR2 FQNEAQ (reference sequence). The V gene lost 2 bases and the J gene lost 2 bases, with 1 base spanning the gap. The CDR3 region has the DNA TGTGCCAGCAGCTTAACCTACGAGCAGTACTTC. This encodes CASSLTYEQYF.

The rearrangement uses TRBV11-3 and TRBJ2-7; TRBD2 matches 9 bases. The CDR3 has 16 residues. Trimming removed 5 bases from V and 5 bases from J; junction bases left unmatched: 13. Per the germline V gene, CDR1 is SGHNT and CDR2 is YENEEA. The CDR3 region has the DNA TGTGCCAGCAGCCCGGGGGCGGGAGGGCCGTTCAACGAGCAGTACTTC. Translating gives CASSPGAGGPFNEQYF. Drawing the rest from reference TRBV11-3 and TRBJ2-7, the complete variable domain is EAGVVQSPRYKIIEKKQPVAFWCNPISGHNTLYWYLQNLGQGPELLIRYENEEAVDDSQLPKDRFSAERLKGVDSTLKIQPAELGDSAVYLCASSPGAGGPFNEQYFGPGTRLTVT.

The chain joins TRBV12-2 to TRBJ1-4; the DNA was not compared with TRBD1, the D call given in the table. TRBV12-2 has pseudogene status. The CDR3 totals 21 residues. This chain's CDR3 is CASRTSRTTGSRNATNEKLFF. CDR3 DNA: TGTGCAAGTCGCACCTCTCGTACGACAGGGTCGCGAAATGCAACTAATGAAAAACTGTTTTTT.

The rearrangement uses TRBV10-3 and TRBJ2-3; D is undetermined. CDR1 is ENHRY, CDR2 SYGVKD, per germline. The CDR3 is 11 amino acids. V shed 6 bases and J shed 2 bases, with 3 bases lying between them. This CDR3 reads CAISSTDTQYF. The CDR3 nucleotides read TGTGCCATCAGCTCCACAGATACGCAGTATTTT.

The chain combines TRBV28 with TRBJ2-1; TRBD2 aligns across 16 bases. The V gene end was trimmed by 3 bases and the J gene end by 10 bases; junction bases not matched to a gene: 9. The CDR3 length is 17 residues. Germline lookup yields CDR1 MDHEN and CDR2 SYDVKM. In DNA, the CDR3 is TGTGCCAGCAGTTTGGGCGGGACTAGCGGGAGGGCCTTGGAGCAGTTCTTC. This translates into CASSLGGTSGRALEQFF.

The CDR3 DNA sequence: TGTGCCAGTAGCCGCGGGGCGCGCTCCTACAATGAGCAGTTCTTC. This sequence encodes CASSRGARSYNEQFF. V and J are TRBV19 and TRBJ2-1, with D possibly matching TRBD2 (6 bases). The CDR3 has 15 amino acids. Germline-derived CDR1 and CDR2 are LNHDA and SQIVND (reference sequence). The V end was cut by 6 bases, the J end by 0 bases, with 12 bases between.

The count of this clone is one. This rearrangement joins TRBV28 to TRBJ2-7; 9 nucleotides line up with TRBD2. CDR1 and CDR2 (germline): MDHEN, SYDVKM. The CDR3 totals 17 residues. J gave up 3 bases and V 4 bases, and 13 bases lay outside the gene matches. The CDR3 sequence is CASSYPSRREGLYEQYF. The CDR3 DNA is TGTGCCAGCAGTTACCCCTCCAGGCGGGAGGGTCTCTACGAGCAGTACTTC. Filled out from reference TRBV28 and TRBJ2-7, the complete variable domain reads DVKVTQSSRYLVKRTGEKVFLECVQDMDHENMFWYRQDPGLGLRLIYFSYDVKMKEKGDIPEGYSVSREKKERFSLILESASTNQTSMYLCASSYPSRREGLYEQYFGPGTRLTVT.

The rearrangement uses TRBV6-1 and TRBJ2-1, with D maybe TRBD2 (5 bases). The germline CDR1 and CDR2 sequences are MNHNS and SASEGT. The CDR3 spans 14 residues. V was pared by 5 bases and J by 5 bases, with 13 bases between. The CDR3 DNA reads as TGTGCCAGCAGTTCTCCCCTGACTAACAATGAGCAGTTCTTC. It codes for CASSSPLTNNEQFF.

The gene calls are TRBV4-1 and TRBJ2-7; 7 bases align to TRBD2. There are 15 residues in the CDR3. The V segment lost 0 bases and the J segment 4 bases; nucleotides outside the gene matches: 6. CDR1 is MGHRA, CDR2 YSYEKL, per germline. Here the CDR3 reads CASSQDRAGAYEQYF. The DNA for the CDR3 is TGCGCCAGCAGCCAAGATCGGGCGGGAGCTTACGAGCAGTACTTC.

The gene calls are TRBV28 and TRBJ2-3; TRBD2 matches 8 bases. In germline, CDR1 is MDHEN, CDR2 SYDVKM. J gave up 3 bases and V 4 bases, and 3 bases lay outside the gene matches. The CDR3 is made up of 14 amino acids. Here the CDR3 reads CASSSRLATDTQYF. DNA of the CDR3: TGTGCCAGCAGTTCACGACTAGCGACAGATACGCAGTATTTT.

This chain joins TRBV7-9 and TRBJ1-3; 9 bases map to TRBD1. Germline V gene sequence: CDR1 SEHNR, CDR2 FQNEAQ (reference sequence). With 5 bases clipped from V and 1 base from J, the junction kept 3 bases outside the gene matches. The CDR3 has 15 amino acids. The CDR3 sequence: CASSQGTGSGNTIYF. CDR3 sequence (DNA): TGTGCCAGCAGCCAGGGGACAGGGTCTGGAAACACCATATATTTT. The full variable domain, rest sourced from reference TRBV7-9 and TRBJ1-3, is DTGVSQNPRHKITKRGQNVTFRCDPISEHNRLYWYRQTLGQGPEFLTYFQNEAQLEKSRLLSDRFSAERPKGSFSTLEIQRTEQGDSAMYLCASSQGTGSGNTIYFGEGSWLTVV.

This clone was observed a handful of times. The rearrangement uses TRBV27 and TRBJ1-5; D is uncertain. The CDR3 totals 13 residues. The germline V gene encodes CDR1 MNHEY and CDR2 SMNVEV (reference sequence). V lost 8 bases to trimming and J lost 4 bases, with 12 bases between them. The CDR3 sequence: CASGWQDNQPQHF. The CDR3 DNA follows: TGTGCCAGCGGGTGGCAGGATAATCAGCCCCAGCATTTT.

In its sample, this clone was seen a few times. This rearrangement joins TRBV27 to TRBJ2-7; D unresolved. CDR1 is MNHEY, CDR2 SMNVEV, per germline (reference sequence). Trimming stripped 0 bases from V and 4 bases from J, with 25 bases between. This CDR3 is 19 amino acids long. In nucleotides, the CDR3 is TGTGCCAGCAGTTTATCGCGGCCCTCGGGCAGGTCCATTGGGTACGAGCAGTACTTC. It encodes CASSLSRPSGRSIGYEQYF.

V gene TRBV6-1 combines with J gene TRBJ2-3; 11 bases map to TRBD2. The CDR3 has 17 amino acids. Germline V gene lookup returns CDR1 MNHNS and CDR2 SASEGT. V lost 0 bases and J lost 6; bases outside the gene matches: 8. CDR3 region: CASSEAELAGGGDTQYF. Here the CDR3 DNA reads TGTGCCAGCAGTGAAGCGGAGCTAGCGGGGGGAGGGGATACGCAGTATTTT.

The V gene is TRBV18, the J gene TRBJ2-2; D might be TRBD2 (5 bases). The CDR3 is 15 residues long. Between the trimmed V and J ends, which lost 0 bases and 5 bases, there was a span of 10 bases. Germline CDR1 and CDR2: KGHSH and LQKENI. The CDR3 sequence is CASSPPDSPTGELFF. The CDR3 DNA sequence: TGTGCCAGCTCACCACCGGACTCTCCTACCGGGGAGCTGTTTTTT.

The chain uses TRBV6-1 and TRBJ1-5, with D possibly being TRBD1 (6 bases). Deletions cut 2 bases from V and 0 bases from J, with 14 bases between. The CDR3 totals 17 residues. In germline, CDR1 is MNHNS, CDR2 SASEGT. CDR3 bases: TGTGCCAGCAGTGAATGGTACAGGGAAAGTAGCAATCAGCCCCAGCATTTT. Translating it yields CASSEWYRESSNQPQHF.

The V gene is TRBV15, the J gene TRBJ1-5; D call uncertain. The V end lost 3 bases, the J end lost 2 bases, and 20 bases lay between the germline ends. This CDR3 is built from 18 residues. Germline V gene data show CDR1 as LNHNV and CDR2 as YYDKDF (reference sequence). The CDR3 DNA sequence: TGTGCCACCAGCAGGTGGGAGGGTAGCACCGACCGCAATCAGCCCCAGCATTTT. Translation gives CATSRWEGSTDRNQPQHF. Together with reference TRBV15 and TRBJ1-5, the CDR3 gives the full variable domain: DAMVIQNPRYQVTQFGKPVTLSCSQTLNHNVMYWYQQKSSQAPKLLFHYYDKDFNNEADTPDNFQSRRPNTSFCFLDIRSPGLGDTAMYLCATSRWEGSTDRNQPQHFGDGTRLSIL.

The chain has TRBV5-4 and TRBJ2-7; D gene ambiguous. Per germline, CDR1 SGHNT and CDR2 YYREEE (reference sequence). V was clipped by 2 bases and J by 2 bases, with 14 bases between them. This CDR3 has 15 residues. The CDR3 coding sequence is TGTGCCAGCAGCTTACCAGGCGAATACCCCTACGAGCAGTACTTC. Amino acid sequence: CASSLPGEYPYEQYF.

V is TRBV7-9 and J is TRBJ2-7; D ambiguous. Germline CDR1 and CDR2: SEHNR and FQNEAQ (reference sequence). The CDR3 loop spans 15 amino acids. V lost 3 bases to trimming and J lost 4 bases, with 16 bases between them. The CDR3 here is CASSFAGSRLYEQYF. The CDR3, as DNA: TGTGCCAGCAGCTTCGCCGGCTCACGCCTTTACGAGCAGTACTTC.

The V gene is TRBV6-1, the J gene TRBJ2-7, with D unclear. Germline values: CDR1 MNHNS, CDR2 SASEGT. V lost 4 bases, J lost 0 bases, and 7 bases lay in between. The CDR3 loop spans 13 amino acids. CDR3 loop: CASSVYSSYEQYF. CDR3 coding DNA: TGTGCCAGCAGTGTTTACAGCTCCTACGAGCAGTACTTC.

The chain recombines TRBV27 with TRBJ2-1; the D gene is possibly TRBD2 (7 bases). Trimming removed 7 bases from V and 0 bases from J, with 22 bases in between. The CDR3 has 18 residues. CDR1 and CDR2 (germline): MNHEY, SMNVEV (reference sequence). CDR3 residues: CASTSYRGAESSYNEQFF. The CDR3 region has the DNA TGTGCCAGCACGAGCTACCGGGGGGCGGAAAGCTCCTACAATGAGCAGTTCTTC.

V and J are TRBV27 and TRBJ2-7; D remains unclear. CDR3 length: 16 residues. Germline V CDR1 and CDR2: MNHEY, SMNVEV (reference sequence). The V and J ends lost 2 bases and 5 bases respectively, with 19 bases between them. The CDR3: CASSLIGVLDRNEQYF. CDR3 sequence (DNA): TGTGCCAGCAGTTTAATCGGTGTCTTAGATAGGAACGAGCAGTACTTC.

The rearrangement joins TRBV2 to TRBJ2-5, with D possibly TRBD1 on 6 matching bases. The CDR3 loop spans 14 amino acids. Germline V gene sequence: CDR1 SNHLY, CDR2 FYNNEI. Trimming stripped 7 bases from V and 1 base from J, with 13 bases between. The CDR3 spells CASTDRRTQETQYF. The CDR3 coding sequence is TGTGCCAGCACCGACAGGAGAACCCAAGAGACCCAGTACTTC.

The chain is built from TRBV5-6 and TRBJ2-7; D is undetermined. CDR1 SGHDT and CDR2 YYEEEE come from the germline V gene. The CDR3 sequence is 13 residues long. V was clipped by 2 bases and J by 2 bases, with 8 bases between them. The CDR3 protein is CASSFGSPYEQYF. DNA for the CDR3: TGTGCCAGCAGCTTTGGCAGCCCCTACGAGCAGTACTTC.

V gene TRBV6-5 combines with J gene TRBJ2-5; D is perhaps TRBD1 or TRBD2 (5 bases each). Germline V CDR1 and CDR2: MNHEY, SVGAGI. The CDR3 is 15 amino acids. V was clipped by 7 bases and J by 8 bases, with 23 bases between them. In nucleotides, the CDR3 is TGTGCCAGCACAACGGCAGCCGGGGCCCAAAGAACCCAGTACTTC. This codes for CASTTAAGAQRTQYF.

This sequence joins TRBV29-1 and TRBJ2-6; D is perhaps TRBD2 (5 bases). The length of the CDR3 is 15 residues. Per the germline V gene, CDR1 is SQVTM and CDR2 is ANQGSEA. V lost 3 bases, J lost 0 bases, and 9 bases lay in between. CDR3 DNA: TGCAGCGTTGAGGGAGAGAACTCTGGGGCCAACGTCCTGACTTTC. This encodes CSVEGENSGANVLTF.

The gene calls are TRBV7-9 and TRBJ2-7; tentatively, D is TRBD1 (5 bases). The CDR3 runs 13 residues. The V end was cut by 3 bases, the J end by 0 bases, with 6 bases between. Per the germline V gene, CDR1 is SEHNR and CDR2 is FQNEAQ (reference sequence). CDR3 nucleotides: TGTGCCAGCAGCTTCGACAGCTCCTACGAGCAGTACTTC. Its protein is CASSFDSSYEQYF.

This clone has just one count. As DNA, the CDR3 is TGTGCCAGCAGTATCCTGCAGGGGGTTGTATACAATGAGCAGTTCTTC. Translated: CASSILQGVVYNEQFF. The rearrangement joins TRBV28 to TRBJ2-1; 7 positions match TRBD1. This CDR3 spans 16 amino acids. After removal of 5 bases from V and 4 bases from J, the junction contained 11 bases not matched to a gene. The germline CDR1 and CDR2 sequences are MDHEN and SYDVKM.

In the case of this clone: One end of the junction does not line up with germline, which may come from a read error. The chain recombines TRBV7-7 with TRBJ1-1, with 7 bases identical to TRBD1. Looked up from germline, CDR1 is SSHAT and CDR2 is FNYEAQ (reference sequence). The CDR3 has 15 amino acids. CDR3 residues: CASSLAGQLNTEAFF. The CDR3 nucleotides are TGTGCTAGCAGCTTAGCGGGACAGCTCAACACTGAAGCTTTCTTT.

The chain joins TRBV10-1 to TRBJ2-5; D possibly corresponds to TRBD2 (6 bases). Germline CDR1 reads WNHNN; CDR2 reads SYGVQD (reference sequence). The CDR3 loop spans 15 amino acids. Trimming took off 4 bases at V and 2 bases at J, with 14 bases between the two ends. The CDR3 here is CASSGAGSGQETQYF. The CDR3 nucleotides are TGCGCCAGCAGTGGTGCAGGGAGCGGGCAAGAGACCCAGTACTTC.

The chain carries TRBV7-9 and TRBJ1-1; D unclear. This CDR3 contains 16 residues. Germline-derived CDR1 and CDR2 are SEHNR and FQNEAQ (reference sequence). Trimming removed 4 bases from V and 4 bases from J, with 19 bases in between. The CDR3 DNA sequence: TGTGCCAGCAGCTCCTTCCTGACGCCCCTGGGCACTGAAGCTTTCTTT. Protein: CASSSFLTPLGTEAFF.